Below are 11 T cell receptor beta chains sequenced from a single sample in a study of cytomegalovirus exposure and HLA in healthy donors. The assay was immunoSEQ multiplex PCR, and TCRdb's table has in-frame clones only and misses some. The table lists tens of thousands of clones, approximately 92% of them singletons. Sequencing was performed on PBMCs. The receptors shown here come from a young man in good health and CMV-seronegative.

The chain uses TRBV28 and TRBJ2-3; 10 nucleotides line up with TRBD2. V lost 3 bases and J lost 5; bases outside the gene matches: 5. This CDR3 region has 15 residues. CDR1 and CDR2 (germline): MDHEN, SYDVKM. The CDR3: CASSLASGRRDTQYF. Written as DNA, the CDR3 is TGTGCCAGCAGTTTGGCTAGCGGGAGAAGAGATACGCAGTATTTT.

The chain is built from TRBV7-9 and TRBJ1-2; D gene unclear. This CDR3 spans 13 amino acids. V was pared by 2 bases and J by 6 bases, with 10 bases between. Germline loops: CDR1 SEHNR, CDR2 FQNEAQ (reference sequence). The CDR3 sequence is CASSLLPQHGYTF. The CDR3 nucleotides are TGTGCCAGCAGCTTATTACCACAGCATGGCTACACCTTC.

The chain joins TRBV27 to TRBJ2-7, with 9 bases lining up with TRBD2. The CDR3 is 16 residues long. CDR1 MNHEY and CDR2 SMNVEV come from the germline V gene (reference sequence). The V and J ends lost 3 bases and 3 bases, in that order; junction bases with no gene match: 9. CDR3 sequence reads: CASSFSSGNLGYEQYF. DNA for the CDR3: TGTGCCAGCAGTTTCTCTAGCGGGAATTTAGGCTACGAGCAGTACTTC.

The chain has TRBV6-6 and TRBJ1-5, with TRBD1 identical over 7 bases. The CDR3 contains 14 residues. Germline V gene sequence: CDR1 MNHNY, CDR2 SVGAGI (reference sequence). V dropped 7 bases and J dropped 4; count of bases not matched to a gene: 7. The CDR3 DNA is TGTGCCAGCAACCCGACAGGGCTGAATCAGCCCCAGCATTTT. Protein: CASNPTGLNQPQHF.

The chain joins TRBV4-1 to TRBJ2-2, with D uncertain. The CDR3 length is 13 residues. Germline-derived CDR1 and CDR2 are MGHRA and YSYEKL. Trimming removed 4 bases at V and 4 bases at J, with 7 bases between. The CDR3 bases are TGCGCCAGCAGCCTTATCAGCACCGGGGAGCTGTTTTTT. Translation gives CASSLISTGELFF.

The chain is built from TRBV7-9 and TRBJ1-5; D possibly corresponds to TRBD1 (5 bases). Germline V lookup: CDR1 SEHNR, CDR2 FQNEAQ (reference sequence). This CDR3 is built from 14 residues. With 5 bases removed from V and 6 bases from J, the gap between germline ends came to 14 bases. CDR3 amino acids: CASSRGAGVQPQHF. Here the CDR3 DNA reads TGTGCCAGCAGCCGAGGGGCGGGGGTTCAGCCCCAGCATTTT.

The chain employs TRBV5-8 and TRBJ2-7; 7 nucleotides align to TRBD2. Germline V gives CDR1 SGHTS, CDR2 YDEGEE. V lost 7 bases to trimming and J lost 2 bases; unmatched junction nucleotides: 12. The CDR3 has 15 amino acids. CDR3 sequence: CASAPLLAETYEQYF. CDR3 bases: TGTGCCAGCGCACCCCTTCTAGCGGAAACCTACGAGCAGTACTTC.

The chain couples TRBV5-1 to TRBJ2-6, with TRBD1 as a possible D gene (5 bases). V was cut by 3 bases and J by 4 bases, with 11 bases left in between. In germline, CDR1 is SGHRS, CDR2 YFSETQ. The CDR3 has 15 amino acids. The CDR3 DNA follows: TGCGCCAGCAGCTCCAGGGCAGGCGGGGCCAACGTCCTGACTTTC. Protein: CASSSRAGGANVLTF.

This chain uses TRBV4-3 with TRBJ2-3; D is unclear. Trimming pared 8 bases from V and 4 bases from J, leaving 19 bases between. The germline V gene encodes CDR1 LGHNA and CDR2 YSLEER. This CDR3 contains 15 residues. The DNA for the CDR3 is TGCGCCAGCCCGTTGGCGACTGACGGCGCAGATACGCAGTATTTT. Translated, it gives CASPLATDGADTQYF.

This chain joins TRBV7-9 and TRBJ2-1, with 14 bases fitting TRBD2. Trimming took 5 bases from V and 5 from J; bases not matched to a gene: 8. CDR1 is SEHNR, CDR2 FQNEAQ, per germline (reference sequence). This CDR3 spans 17 amino acids. The CDR3 sequence is CASSGRLAGGGNNEQFF. The DNA of the CDR3 is TGTGCCAGCAGCGGAAGACTAGCGGGAGGGGGAAACAATGAGCAGTTCTTC.

The chain recombines TRBV6-6 with TRBJ1-2; 8 nucleotides align to TRBD1. The V and J ends lost 9 bases and 1 base, in that order; junction bases with no gene match: 13. Germline values: CDR1 MNHNY, CDR2 SVGAGI (reference sequence). CDR3 length equals 16 residues. This CDR3 reads CASIRPGQGVNYGYTF. The CDR3 bases are TGTGCCAGTATAAGGCCCGGACAGGGCGTTAACTATGGCTACACCTTC.